The 14 T cell receptor beta chains given below trace back to one sample, sequenced in a study of blood T cells in healthy people across ages. For the second PCR, which ran for roughly 7 to 11 cycles, a sample-barcoded 5' primer and a J-beta primer mix were used. TCRdb re-derived calls from the 5' RACE reads in MiXCR, one entry per CDR3 protein. The sample carries approximately 1.5 million distinct CDR3 sequences, roughly 30% recorded once. The source material was blood. These receptors all stem from a woman in her twenties or thirties in good health.

This clonotype was seen only a few times. The V call is TRBV20-1, the J call TRBJ2-1; TRBD2 matches 10 bases. The CDR3 spans 15 residues. The V gene end was trimmed by 3 bases and the J gene end by 1 base; junction bases not matched to a gene: 3. Germline V gives CDR1 DFQATT, CDR2 SNEGSKA (reference sequence). CDR3 sequence reads: CSASPLAGSYNEQFF. The CDR3 DNA reads as TGCAGTGCTAGCCCACTAGCGGGGTCCTACAATGAGCAGTTCTTC.

J is TRBJ2-1 and V is TRBV27, with 8 bases lining up with TRBD2. Per germline, CDR1 MNHEY and CDR2 SMNVEV (reference sequence). The CDR3 consists of 16 residues. Unmatched junction bases numbered 10, after V lost 4 bases and J lost 5 bases. CDR3: CASSSDGAGENNEQFF. CDR3 DNA: TGTGCCAGCAGTTCCGATGGAGCGGGAGAGAACAATGAGCAGTTCTTC.

This clonotype came up a few times. This chain links TRBV6-1 with TRBJ1-1; D unclear. V was shortened by 4 bases and J by 1 base, with 7 bases between the two germline ends. The CDR3 extends over 13 amino acids. The germline V gene has CDR1 MNHNS and CDR2 SASEGT. The CDR3 reads CASSVFRNTEAFF. The CDR3 DNA is TGTGCCAGCAGTGTTTTCAGGAACACTGAAGCTTTCTTT.

The chain links TRBV11-1 to TRBJ2-7; possibly TRBD2 for D (6 bases). From germline, CDR1 is SGHAT and CDR2 FQDESV (reference sequence). Trimming removed 5 bases at V and 1 base at J, with 12 bases between. The CDR3 is 14 residues long. The CDR3 sequence is CASSGGTESYEQYF. The CDR3, as DNA: TGTGCCAGCAGCGGCGGGACCGAATCCTACGAGCAGTACTTC.

This chain connects TRBV20-1 to TRBJ1-2, with D tentatively TRBD1 (5 bases). Trimming cost V 6 bases and J 1 base, with 18 bases left between them. The germline V gene encodes CDR1 DFQATT and CDR2 SNEGSKA (reference sequence). The CDR3 runs 15 residues. CDR3 in amino acids: CSAYDETEINYGYTF. In nucleotides, the CDR3 is TGCAGTGCCTACGATGAGACAGAGATTAACTATGGCTACACCTTC.

This rearrangement joins TRBV5-1 to TRBJ1-4; D unclear. Trimming removed 0 bases from V and 6 bases from J, with 12 bases in between. This CDR3 region has 15 residues. Germline-derived CDR1 and CDR2 are SGHRS and YFSETQ. CDR3 nucleotides: TGCGCCAGCAGCTTGGCGTTCGGCTCGGATGAAAAACTGTTTTTT. It yields the protein CASSLAFGSDEKLFF.

This clonotype was picked up a small number of times. V usage is TRBV27 and J usage is TRBJ2-1; 8 bases match TRBD2. This CDR3 has 19 residues. The J segment lost 2 bases and the V segment lost 1 base, leaving 13 bases of the junction unmatched. Germline lookup yields CDR1 MNHEY and CDR2 SMNVEV (reference sequence). This CDR3 is CASSLWASGSPGAYNEQFF. The CDR3 DNA reads as TGTGCCAGCAGTTTATGGGCCAGCGGGAGCCCGGGCGCCTACAATGAGCAGTTCTTC.

This clonotype has only a few counts. The chain combines TRBV5-4 with TRBJ1-4, with D possibly matching TRBD1 (6 bases). CDR3 length equals 15 residues. The ends were cut back, 0 bases at V and 5 bases at J, with 11 bases in the middle. Germline V CDR1 and CDR2: SGHNT, YYREEE (reference sequence). CDR3 nucleotide sequence: TGTGCCAGCAGCTTGGGGGGGCGGAAAAATGAAAAACTGTTTTTT. Its translation is CASSLGGRKNEKLFF.

The rearrangement joins TRBV28 to TRBJ2-1; 11 nucleotides line up with TRBD2. Trimming took 4 bases from V and 8 from J; bases not matched to a gene: 10. CDR3 length equals 16 residues. The germline CDR1 and CDR2 sequences are MDHEN and SYDVKM. The CDR3 region has the DNA TGTGCCAGCAGTTCGACTAGCGGGAAATATTCGGATGAGCAGTTCTTC. Amino acid sequence: CASSSTSGKYSDEQFF.

The rearrangement links TRBV7-9 to TRBJ2-2; TRBD1 aligns across 9 bases. Germline V gene sequence: CDR1 SEHNR, CDR2 FQNEAQ (reference sequence). V was clipped by 5 bases and J by 1 base; unmatched bases: 5. This CDR3 contains 16 residues. CDR3 region: CASSKRQGGNTGELFF. The CDR3 nucleotides read TGTGCCAGCAGCAAAAGACAGGGGGGGAACACCGGGGAGCTGTTTTTT.

A few counts support this clonotype. The gene calls are TRBV7-9 and TRBJ2-7; 11 bases fit TRBD2. V shed 6 bases and J 0 bases; nucleotides not matched to a gene: 10. The CDR3 spans 17 residues. Germline V gene lookup returns CDR1 SEHNR and CDR2 FQNEAQ (reference sequence). This chain's CDR3 is CASSERLSGRASYEQYF. The CDR3 nucleotides read TGTGCCAGCAGTGAACGGCTTAGCGGGAGGGCCTCCTACGAGCAGTACTTC. The variable domain in full, with the rest retrieved from reference TRBV7-9 and TRBJ2-7, is DTGVSQNPRHKITKRGQNVTFRCDPISEHNRLYWYRQTLGQGPEFLTYFQNEAQLEKSRLLSDRFSAERPKGSFSTLEIQRTEQGDSAMYLCASSERLSGRASYEQYFGPGTRLTVT.

Only a few counts were recorded for this clonotype. The gene calls are TRBV28 and TRBJ2-7; no firm D call. V lost 3 bases, J lost 4 bases, and 7 bases lay in between. CDR1 is MDHEN, CDR2 SYDVKM, per germline. The CDR3 has 12 residues. CDR3 amino acids: CASSFISYEQYF. The CDR3 DNA is TGTGCCAGCAGTTTTATATCGTACGAGCAGTACTTC.

J is TRBJ2-7 and V is TRBV7-8; D ambiguous. The CDR3 sequence is 16 residues long. V was trimmed by 5 bases and J by 3 bases, leaving 20 bases between them. CDR1 SGHVS and CDR2 FQNEAQ come from the germline V gene. DNA for the CDR3: TGTGCCAGCAGCATAGGGCTCCGGCAGGTACTCTACGAGCAGTACTTC. It yields the protein CASSIGLRQVLYEQYF.

The sample holds a few counts of this clonotype. V and J are TRBV3-1 and TRBJ2-3; 8 bases agree with TRBD2. V trimming: 0 bases; J trimming: 4 bases; junction bases outside the gene matches: 9. Germline V gene sequence: CDR1 LGHDT, CDR2 YNNKEL (reference sequence). The CDR3 has 17 residues. The CDR3 nucleotides are TGTGCCAGCAGCCAAGATCCCCCAGCGGGAGAACCAGATACGCAGTATTTT. Protein product: CASSQDPPAGEPDTQYF.